The clone carrying this T cell receptor beta chain was seen ten or more times. The sample belongs to a study of T cells after yellow fever vaccination. Looking at the study overall: Low-cell-number fractions were prepared with SMART-Seq v4 Ultra Low Input.

Conversion of TCR transcripts into cDNA relied on 5'RACE template switching, which added a universal primer site and UMIs. TCRdb reprocessed the 5' RACE reads via MiXCR and lists one record per CDR3 protein. Among around 140,000 distinct CDR3 sequences listed, approximately 7.7% were seen once. CDR3 length: 16 amino acids. Germline-derived CDR1 and CDR2 are SQVTM and ANQGSEA. Unmatched junction bases numbered 8, after V lost 6 bases and J lost 0 bases. This chain uses TRBV29-1 with TRBJ2-1; 10 bases match TRBD2. This specimen consisted of CD4+ T cells sorted from PBMCs, obtained 5 days after the yellow fever booster vaccination. The source of this sequence is a man between 25 and 39 years old who received the YFV17D yellow fever vaccine. The CDR3 loop is CSVPTSGFSSYNEQFF. CDR3 coding DNA: TGCAGCGTCCCGACTAGCGGGTTCAGCTCCTACAATGAGCAGTTCTTC.